This T cell receptor beta chain was recovered during a study of T cell repertoires in cytomegalovirus infection (dated by TCRdb to about 2019). Regarding the study in general: Recently identified HLA-C-restricted CMV epitopes, whose presentation resists viral immunomodulation, were targeted by peptide stimulations together with well-studied HLA-B-restricted epitopes. The HLA type of each donor mattered for the analysis, because public TCR beta signatures pointed to carriage of CMV infection along with the matching HLA type.

The treatment or condition tag for this specimen amounts to: in vitro stimulation with specific CMV peptide epitopes to enrich CMV-specific T cells. Comment on this clonotype: There is no known antigen for this receptor. Qualities for individual bases were not recorded, and no much larger clone is one base off.

The CDR3 contains 16 residues, cysteine and phenylalanine counted. Only the CDR3 region is kept as DNA, spanning 48 bases read in frame from base 1. V was cut back by 5 bases and J by 5 bases, leaving a gap of 21 bases between them. The listed sequencing device is Illumina HiSeq 1500. The public reads were run again by TCRdb, first through fastp at Q25 and then through MiXCR, and only productive beta chains were kept. Rows with one shared CDR3 protein collapse into an entry with the most common genes and DNA. For this sample the table gives about half a million distinct CDR3 sequences, of which 30% to 40% were detected only once. The ten largest make up roughly a sixth of the sample. The study at large found these results: The ex vivo response was dominated by HLA-C-restricted CMV-specific TCR beta clonotypes, and the single most frequent clonotype in two of eight donors was supplied by these HLA-C-restricted clonotypes. Carriers of CMV infection plus the relevant HLA type were discriminated by the cumulative frequency of public TCR beta family members in the study cohort and in an independent approximately 360-donor cohort.

Sequencing used cultured PBMCs, obtained from culture after CMV antigen stimulation. Recombination linked TRBV12-3 or TRBV12-4 to TRBJ2-5; the D gene is perhaps TRBD1 or TRBD2, as each covers 5 bases. The receptor was isolated from a human donor in good health (CMV status not recorded). Some clones in this sample may be carry-over from other donors' samples. The CDR3 has the sequence CASSPSGALFRETQYF. The sequenced DNA is TGTGCCAGCAGTCCCTCCGGGGCTCTATTCAGGGAGACCCAGTACTTC.